The source of this T cell receptor beta chain is a study of blood T cell repertoires in COVID-19. Overall study context: The United States, Italy and Spain supplied acute and convalescent COVID-19 samples.

Original data processing: From reference gene primer amplification, estimates of nucleated cell counts were derived. Profiled with immunoSEQ multiplex PCR; TCRdb holds only in-frame clones, not every one. That table furnishes V, J and clone size, whereas the DNA furnished D and trimming. The table shows 95,000 to 150,000 clones, with about four fifths occurring only once. The CDR3 totals 16 residues. Trimming removed 0 bases at V and 2 bases at J, with 14 bases between. Germline V gene sequence: CDR1 LGHNA, CDR2 YNFKEQ. The rearrangement uses TRBV4-2 and TRBJ2-7, with no clear D. This TCR came from a man in his sixties with active or convalescent COVID-19. The sequencing input was peripheral blood. The CDR3 nucleotides read TGTGCCAGCAGCCAAGATATAGTGCGGAGTACCTACGAGCAGTACTTC. Its translation is CASSQDIVRSTYEQYF.